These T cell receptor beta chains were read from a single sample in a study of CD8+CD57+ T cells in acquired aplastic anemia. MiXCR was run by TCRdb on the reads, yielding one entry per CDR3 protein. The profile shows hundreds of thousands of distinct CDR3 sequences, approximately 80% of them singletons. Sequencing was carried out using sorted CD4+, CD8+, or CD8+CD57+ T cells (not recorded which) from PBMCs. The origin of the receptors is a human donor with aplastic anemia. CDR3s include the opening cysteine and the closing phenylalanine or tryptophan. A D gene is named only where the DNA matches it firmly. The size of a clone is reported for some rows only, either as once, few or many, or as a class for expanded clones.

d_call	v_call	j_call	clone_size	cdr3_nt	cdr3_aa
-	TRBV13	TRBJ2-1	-	TGTGCCAGCAGCACCGGGACTCCCTACAATGAGCAGTTCTTC	CASSTGTPYNEQFF
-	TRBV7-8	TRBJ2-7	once	TGTGCCAGCAGCTTTCATCCAGACGGGCAACCGTTCTTC	CASSFHPDGQPFF
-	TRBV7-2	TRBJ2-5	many	TGTGCCAGCAGCTTAGTGGTGGGGGGAGAGACCCAGTACTTC	CASSLVVGGETQYF
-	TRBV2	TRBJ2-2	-	TGTGCCAGCAGTGATGGGGGGATACATGAGGAGTTCTTCGGGTTT	CASSDGGIHEEFFGF
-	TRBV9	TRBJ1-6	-	TGTGCCAGCAGCTTGGGGGTGTGCGGAAATAATTCACCCCTCCACTTT	CASSLGVCGNNSPLHF
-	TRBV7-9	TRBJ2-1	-	TGTGCCAGCAGCTCTCAAAACAGCGGGTTGGGCGATGGGCAGTTCTTC	CASSSQNSGLGDGQFF
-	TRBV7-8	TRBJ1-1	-	TGTGCCAGCAGCATGGCGACAGGCATGAACACTGAAGCTTTCTTT	CASSMATGMNTEAFF
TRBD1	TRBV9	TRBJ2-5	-	TGTGCCACCAGCGTAGGGGGCCAGCAAGCGGACCAGTACTTC	CATSVGGQQADQYF
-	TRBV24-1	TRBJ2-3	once	TGTGCCACCGCAGAGGGCAAGACGCAGTATTTT	CATAEGKTQYF
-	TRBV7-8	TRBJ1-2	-	TGTGCCAGCAGCTCGGCACAAGGCTATGGCTACACCTTC	CASSSAQGYGYTF
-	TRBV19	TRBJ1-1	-	TGTGCCAGTAGTATTGGGCTTGTGAACACTGAAGCTTTCTTT	CASSIGLVNTEAFF
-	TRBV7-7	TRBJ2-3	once	TGTGCCAGCAGCTTTACGACTACCGGCACAGATACGCAGTATTTT	CASSFTTTGTDTQYF
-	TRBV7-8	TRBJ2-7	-	TGTGCCAGCAGCTTGGAGGAAGGTCCCGATACGCAGTACTTC	CASSLEEGPDTQYF
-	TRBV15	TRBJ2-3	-	TGTGCCACCAGCATAGCGGCCGGTCACGAGACGCAGTATTTT	CATSIAAGHETQYF
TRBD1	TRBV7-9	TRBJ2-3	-	TGTGCCAGCAGCTTACTCGGGACAGGGGTTGAGACAGATACGCAGTATTTT	CASSLLGTGVETDTQYF
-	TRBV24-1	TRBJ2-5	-	TGTGCCACCAGTGACCACGGCGTTCAAGAGACCCAGTACTTC	CATSDHGVQETQYF
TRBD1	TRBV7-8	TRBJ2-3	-	TGTGCCAGCAGGGAAGGGGGCAGAGACACGAAGTATTTT	CASREGGRDTKYF
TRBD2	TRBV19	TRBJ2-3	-	TGTGCCAGTAGTCTAATAAGCGGGGGGGCGCATACGCAGTATTTT	CASSLISGGAHTQYF
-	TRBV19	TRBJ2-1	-	TGTGCCACTAGCATGGGCAGGGAGCTAGGTAAGCAGTTCTTC	CATSMGRELGKQFF
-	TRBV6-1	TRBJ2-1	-	TGTGCCAGCAGCCAGGGGGGCGCGGGCGGTCAGGATGCGCAGTTCTTC	CASSQGGAGGQDAQFF
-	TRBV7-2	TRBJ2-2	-	TGTGCCAGCAGCATGTCGAGCTGCGGGGATATGTTTTTT	CASSMSSCGDMFF
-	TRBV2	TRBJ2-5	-	TGTGCCAGCAGCGGAGGCCTCGAGCAAGAGACCCAGTACTTC	CASSGGLEQETQYF
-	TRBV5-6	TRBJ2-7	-	TGTGCCAGCAGCCAAGGGTTTAGCGACTCCTACGAGCAGTACTTC	CASSQGFSDSYEQYF
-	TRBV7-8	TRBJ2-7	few	TGTGCCAGCAGTTACGTGCAGGGTCCCTATACGCAGTACTTC	CASSYVQGPYTQYF
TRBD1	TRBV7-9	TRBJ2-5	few	TGTGCCAGCAGCCCGGGACAGCCAGAGACCCAGTACTTC	CASSPGQPETQYF
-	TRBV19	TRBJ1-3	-	TGTGCCAGTATGGCCACCGAGGGAAACACCATATATTTT	CASMATEGNTIYF
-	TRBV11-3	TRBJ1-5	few	TGTGCCAGCAGCTTAGAGCTGACACGAAATCAGCCCCAGCATTTT	CASSLELTRNQPQHF
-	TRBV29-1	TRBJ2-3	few	TGCAGCGTCTCCACAGATACGCAGTATTTT	CSVSTDTQYF
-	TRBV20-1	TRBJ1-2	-	TGCAGTGCTAGATCCGCCGAGTCGGGTGGCTACACCTTC	CSARSAESGGYTF
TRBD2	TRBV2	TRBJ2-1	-	TGTGCCAGCAGCTTAGCGGGAGGTCCCGATACGCAGGATTTTGTCTTC	CASSLAGGPDTQDFVF
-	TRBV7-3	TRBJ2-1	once	TGTGCCAGCAGCTTGGCAGGGGACCTGGGGAGAGACCCAGTCTTC	CASSLAGDLGRDPVF
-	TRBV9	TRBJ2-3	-	TGTGCCAGCAGCTCCACAGAAAAAGTCAAGACAGATACGCAGTATTTT	CASSSTEKVKTDTQYF
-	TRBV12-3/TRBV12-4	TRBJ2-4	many	TGTGCCAGCAGTCCAGCTAGGGGGGTAGCCAAAAACATTCAGTACTTC	CASSPARGVAKNIQYF
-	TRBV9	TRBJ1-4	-	TGTGCCAGCAGCGTGGGGGCGGTGAATGAAAAACTGTTTTTT	CASSVGAVNEKLFF
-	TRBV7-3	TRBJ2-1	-	TGTGCCACCAGCAGAGAGAGACAGCCGGGGAATGAGCAGTTCTTC	CATSRERQPGNEQFF
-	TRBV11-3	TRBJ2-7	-	TGTGCCAGCAGCTTTGATCGGACGGTCTACGAGCAGTACTTC	CASSFDRTVYEQYF
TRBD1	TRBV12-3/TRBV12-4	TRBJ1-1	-	TGTGCCAGCAGCCCCGAGTGGGGACAGGCCATGAACACTGAAGCTTTCTTT	CASSPEWGQAMNTEAFF
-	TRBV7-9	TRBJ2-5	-	-	CASSFTHAMSSSSYF
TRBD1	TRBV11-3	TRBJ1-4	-	TGTGCCAGCAGCTTAGTGGGACAGGGCGAAAAACTGTTTTTT	CASSLVGQGEKLFF
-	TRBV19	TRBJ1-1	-	TGTGCCAGCAGTATAGATCTCACAGCCTACAATGAGGCGTTCTTT	CASSIDLTAYNEAFF
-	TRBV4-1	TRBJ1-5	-	TGTGCCACCGAAGACGACCTTAATCAGCCCCAGCATTTT	CATEDDLNQPQHF
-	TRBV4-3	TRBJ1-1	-	TGCGCCAGCAGCTTTCAAAGAAGCGGGGTAGCTGAAGCTTTCTTT	CASSFQRSGVAEAFF
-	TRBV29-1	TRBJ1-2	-	TGCAGCGCTTTGGACGGAAGCTATGGCTACACCTTC	CSALDGSYGYTF